This T cell receptor (beta chain) was sequenced for a study of cytomegalovirus exposure and HLA in healthy donors. Study details: As an earlier analysis found, about 190 million T cells yielded fewer than 130 million unique TCR beta sequences. The study placed 80% to 90% of its approximately 400 genotyped donors in the Caucasian-associated ancestry cluster. Overall study findings and caveats: Accounts indicate the classifier identified cytomegalovirus status with strong specificity and sensitivity.

Looked up from germline, CDR1 is SGHTS and CDR2 is YDEGEE. Trimming removed 1 base from V and 5 bases from J, with 15 bases in between. The CDR3 consists of 15 residues. The PCR employed 60 Vbeta primers together with 13 Jbeta primers. TCRdb keeps only in-frame clones here, not all; method: immunoSEQ multiplex PCR. Here the sample spans approximately 80,000 clones, around 70% being singletons. This clone was seen once. Its antigen is as yet unknown. This clonotype was sampled from a woman in her 40s in good health and CMV-seropositive. The chain has TRBV5-8 and TRBJ2-5, with D possibly being TRBD1 (5 bases). The source material was PBMCs. CDR3 sequence: CASSLFQGSGETQYF. In DNA form, the CDR3 reads TGTGCCAGCAGCTTGTTCCAGGGATCTGGGGAGACCCAGTACTTC.